The 11 T cell receptor beta chains presented below share a single source sample, sequenced in a study of regulatory T cells in long-lasting Graves disease. This sample's time point: persistent/refractory GD, antithyroid drugs over 5 years with positive TRAb. PBMCs provided the RNA from which the TCR library was made. TCR beta libraries were built with iRepertoire HTBI primers and Arm-PCR of CDR3 regions. TCRdb reprocessed the multiplex PCR reads via MiXCR and lists one record per CDR3 protein. Of 300,000 to 350,000 distinct CDR3 sequences in the sample, less than 20% were seen once. This sample comprised peripheral blood mononuclear cells (PBMCs), obtained when the disease was refractory, from a patient treated with antithyroid drugs. The receptors shown here come from a female donor with Graves disease.

In this sample, this clonotype turned up a few times. One junction end does not reproduce the germline sequence, and a read error may be involved. This chain links TRBV6-2 or TRBV6-3 with TRBJ1-5; unclear D gene. CDR1 and CDR2 from the germline V gene are MNHEY and SVGEGT. CDR3 length: 13 amino acids. CDR3 bases: TGTACCAGCAGTTATGTACACCATCAGCCCCAGCATTTT. Encoded protein: CTSSYVHHQPQHF.

In its sample, this clonotype was seen a few times. The genes are TRBV2 and TRBJ1-6, with a tentative D call TRBD1 (6 bases). The germline V gene encodes CDR1 SNHLY and CDR2 FYNNEI. CDR3 length: 15 residues. Trimming took off 6 bases at V and 5 bases at J, with 14 bases between the two ends. CDR3 protein: CASRSKDSNNSPLHF. CDR3 bases: TGTGCCAGCAGATCAAAGGACAGTAATAATTCACCCCTCCACTTT.

There are many counts of this clonotype. V is TRBV11-2 and J is TRBJ2-7; TRBD2 is a possible D gene (5 bases). From germline, CDR1 is SGHAT and CDR2 FQNNGV. CDR3 length: 14 residues. Trimming cost V 5 bases and J 4 bases, with 15 bases left between them. CDR3 DNA sequence: TGTGCCAGCAGCAAGACACAAAGACTATACGAGCAGTACTTC. Translation: CASSKTQRLYEQYF.

Ten or more counts support this clonotype. This chain uses TRBV12-3 or TRBV12-4 with TRBJ2-5; D unclear. This CDR3 contains 13 residues. Trimming took off 3 bases at V and 1 base at J, with 6 bases between the two ends. The CDR3 protein is CASSFGTQETQYF. As DNA, the CDR3 is TGTGCCAGCAGTTTCGGCACCCAAGAGACCCAGTACTTC.

There are many counts of this clonotype. CDR3 nucleotide sequence: TGTGCCATCAGCGCTAGCCTCCGCCCCCACGAGCAGTACTTC. Translation gives CAISASLRPHEQYF. V is TRBV10-3 and J is TRBJ2-7; possibly TRBD2 for D (5 bases). Trimming left V 6 bases short and J 5 bases short, with 17 bases between. The CDR3 length is 14 residues. The V gene's germline CDR1 is ENHRY and CDR2 SYGVKD.

In this sample, this clonotype turned up many times. The rearrangement links TRBV6-2 or TRBV6-3 to TRBJ2-7; no reliable D call. The V gene's germline CDR1 is MNHEY and CDR2 SVGEGT. The CDR3 runs to 13 residues. V was cut by 0 bases and J by 7 bases, with 10 bases left in between. CDR3 protein: CASSYSYGLEQYF. CDR3 in DNA: TGTGCCAGCAGTTACTCGTACGGCCTAGAGCAGTACTTC.

The rearrangement joins TRBV5-1 to TRBJ2-2; D unresolved. Per germline, CDR1 SGHRS and CDR2 YFSETQ. The CDR3 is 14 residues long. The ends were cut back, 0 bases at V and 3 bases at J, with 6 bases in the middle. CDR3 residues: CASSLGQHTGELFF. In DNA form, the CDR3 reads TGCGCCAGCAGCTTGGGCCAGCACACCGGGGAGCTGTTTTTT.

As regards this clonotype: A much larger clone lies a single base off, so this may be a read error. The V call is TRBV11-3, the J call TRBJ2-2; D is unresolved. Trimming left V 7 bases short and J 7 bases short, with 7 bases between. CDR3 length: 11 residues. CDR1 and CDR2 (germline): SGHNT, YENEEA. CDR3 amino acids: CASTSGGELFF. For the CDR3, the DNA is TGTGCCAGCACCTCTGGCGGGGAGCTGTTTTTT.

This clonotype was picked up many times. The rearrangement joins TRBV11-2 to TRBJ1-2; 7 bases are shared with TRBD1. CDR1 is SGHAT and CDR2 is FQNNGV in the germline V gene. V shed 8 bases, J shed 4 bases, and the junction held 10 bases outside the gene matches. The CDR3 is made up of 14 amino acids. The CDR3 sequence is CASGNRGLFYGYTF. Written as DNA, the CDR3 is TGTGCCAGCGGCAACAGGGGTCTTTTCTATGGCTACACCTTC.

The CDR3: CSARVTGRNEQFF. For the CDR3, the DNA is TGCAGTGCTAGAGTTACAGGGCGTAATGAGCAGTTCTTC. The chain combines TRBV20-1 with TRBJ2-1; tentatively, D is TRBD1 (6 bases). Germline CDR1 and CDR2: DFQATT and SNEGSKA (reference sequence). V was pared by 1 base and J by 7 bases, with 11 bases between. The CDR3 contains 13 residues.

This clonotype occurred many times. CDR3 DNA: TGTGCCAGCAGTCCTGACGCCTATGGCTACACCTTC. It is translated as CASSPDAYGYTF. This chain connects TRBV27 to TRBJ1-2; D is unresolved. Germline V lookup: CDR1 MNHEY, CDR2 SMNVEV (reference sequence). V was trimmed by 5 bases and J by 4 bases, leaving 8 bases between them. CDR3 length: 12 amino acids.